This TCR beta chain was identified in a study of T-cell reconstitution after alpha-beta-depleted transplantation in children. This CDR3 is built from 15 residues. Trimming shortened V by 6 bases and J by 2 bases, and 17 bases separated the two germline ends. Comment on this clonotype: The antigen is undetermined.

The study's findings and limits: It was newly produced T cells that mostly accounted for T-cell counts and diversity one year after transplant. Certain patients had high TCRbeta diversity at day 60, and it came from recipient T cells and thymic progenitors that survived. By about two months after transplant, alpha-beta T cells reportedly arose from several hundred graft clones that had expanded.

Preparing the TCRbeta library involved the use of unique molecular identifiers. Via MiXCR, TCRdb re-called the PCR reads, giving one row per CDR3 protein. This sample carries fewer than 1 million distinct CDR3 sequences, about 15% of them seen once, and the ten largest clones take under 6%. The receptor comes from a male patient younger than 18 who had a stem cell transplant for acute lymphoblastic leukemia, so the T cells may come from the graft donor. The sequencing here drew on PBMCs, mostly from graft donor cells, taken 360 days after TCRalphabeta/CD19-depleted stem cell transplant. V is TRBV12-3 or TRBV12-4 and J is TRBJ2-7; TRBD1 is a possible D gene (5 bases). CDR3 residues: CASRLDNLGTYEQYF. CDR3 bases: TGTGCCAGCAGACTGGACAATTTGGGAACCTACGAGCAGTACTTC.